This TCR beta chain was captured by sequencing in a study of blood T cell dynamics during melanoma immunotherapy. Across the whole study: Patients with metastatic melanoma got pembrolizumab or nivolumab-ipilimumab as first-line care.

Time point indicated: week 3, after first cycle of checkpoint inhibitor. No patient had earlier systemic cancer treatment, concurrent immunosuppressants, or another active cancer. Points from the study as a whole: It remained unknown if the driving T cell clones were melanoma-specific.

J lost 10 bases, V lost 0 bases, and 3 bases had no gene match. This CDR3 spans 14 amino acids. Germline-derived CDR1 and CDR2 are SGHDN and FVKESK. Regarding this clone: Antigen: not known.

DNA loading was fixed at 350 ng for all bulk PBMC samples. The table came from immunoSEQ multiplex PCR; TCRdb's copy has only in-frame clones and leaves some out. The repertoire includes around 10,000 clones, roughly 80% of them detected once, and around 20% sits in the top ten. The chain combines TRBV14 with TRBJ1-4; 9 nucleotides agree with TRBD1. This TCR was recovered from a human donor with melanoma. The input for sequencing was blood, taken from a patient treated with checkpoint blockade. The CDR3 nucleotides read TGTGCCAGCAGCCAAGATGTGACAGGGGGAAAACTGTTTTTT. This encodes CASSQDVTGGKLFF.